What follows are 5 T cell receptor beta chains derived from one specimen sequenced in a study of patients and donors after allogeneic stem cell transplantation. TCRdb passed the RT-PCR reads through MiXCR, listing each CDR3 protein once. The sample consists of roughly 180,000 distinct CDR3 sequences, 35% to 50% of them appearing once. What was sequenced was blood, either unsorted or a sorted T cell fraction (not recorded which). These receptors all come from a human donor who was either an allogeneic HSCT recipient or a stem cell or donor lymphocyte infusion donor (not recorded which). It is not recorded whose cells these are; they may come from a transplant donor.

J is TRBJ2-3 and V is TRBV5-1; D not resolved. V lost 0 bases and J 6 bases, leaving 17 bases between the germline ends. This CDR3 comprises 16 residues. The germline V gene encodes CDR1 SGHRS and CDR2 YFSETQ. The CDR3 spells CASSLEVGSRMDTQYF. The DNA for the CDR3 is TGCGCCAGCAGCTTGGAAGTGGGAAGTCGCATGGATACGCAGTATTTT.

The chain has TRBV28 and TRBJ2-7; 16 bases agree with TRBD2. The CDR3 has 18 residues. Trimming at V came to 5 bases and at J to 0 bases, leaving 7 bases not matched to a gene. Germline V gene lookup returns CDR1 MDHEN and CDR2 SYDVKM. The CDR3 DNA reads TGTGCCAGCAGTGCGCCGGGACTAGCGGGAGGGAGCTCCTACGAGCAGTACTTC. It encodes CASSAPGLAGGSSYEQYF.

The chain is built from TRBV4-3 and TRBJ1-1; TRBD1 matches at 7 bases. CDR1 is LGHNA and CDR2 is YSLEER in the germline V gene. Trimming removed 3 bases from V and 5 bases from J; junction bases left unmatched: 15. The CDR3 runs 17 residues. CDR3 residues: CASSHNVRGGLWTEAFF. Written as DNA, the CDR3 is TGCGCCAGCAGCCATAATGTCAGGGGGGGGCTTTGGACTGAAGCTTTCTTT.

The rearrangement joins TRBV3-1 to TRBJ2-1; D not resolved. The CDR3 consists of 12 residues. V was trimmed by 3 bases and J by 4 bases, leaving 4 bases between them. The germline V gene has CDR1 LGHDT and CDR2 YNNKEL (reference sequence). For the CDR3, the DNA is TGTGCCAGCAGCCATGGATACAATGAGCAGTTCTTC. Protein sequence: CASSHGYNEQFF.

The chain joins TRBV5-1 to TRBJ1-2; D gene ambiguous. The germline CDR1 and CDR2 sequences are SGHRS and YFSETQ. CDR3 length: 15 residues. The germline V and J ends were trimmed by 1 base and 0 bases, with 10 bases remaining between them. The CDR3 nucleotides read TGCGCCAGCAGCTTGATAGCCGAAACTAACTATGGCTACACCTTC. It is translated as CASSLIAETNYGYTF.